This paragraph covers one T cell receptor beta chain sequence. This entry belongs to a study of blood T cell repertoires in COVID-19. Study information: COVID-19 samples collected from the United States, Italy and Spain covered acute and convalescent phases. PBMCs, B-cell-depleted T cells, or T cells were the source of the cDNA or gDNA that made up the material.

The protocol was immunoSEQ multiplex PCR, while the TCRdb copy is restricted to in-frame clones and leaves out a portion. The sample records some 100,000 clones, 70% to 90% being singletons. This TCR came from a human donor in a cohort sampled during active COVID-19. Material: peripheral blood.

CDR3 sequence (DNA): TGTGCCAGCAGCCAAGGGGCTAGCGGGGGCGTCACAGATACGCAGTATTTT. This translates into CASSQGASGGVTDTQYF. V usage is TRBV3-1 (or the pseudogene TRBV3-2) and J usage is TRBJ2-3, with 10 positions matching TRBD2. The germline V gene encodes CDR1 LGHDT and CDR2 YNNKEL (reference sequence). The V gene end was trimmed by 1 base and the J gene end by 2 bases; junction bases not matched to a gene: 6. This CDR3 has 17 residues.